Sequencing of this T cell receptor beta chain was carried out in a study of T cell clonality in common variable immunodeficiency (dated by TCRdb to 2014 to 2015). The paper as a whole reports these results and caveats: Despite equal DNA input, controls averaged around 80,000 unique sequences per sample versus around 30,000 in CVID samples. Compared with healthy controls, CVID subjects showed increased TCRbeta clonality (t-test p = 0.018), a feature most characteristic of about a third of subjects. Differences among patients in the CVID cohort limited the correlations between repertoire features and clinical complications. Fewer TCRbeta clones were shared among CVID subjects than among healthy controls (p < 0.0001). The authors noted that sequencing repertoires of T cell subpopulations would be needed to clarify what caused the increased clonality in CVID. Reportedly, TCRbeta sequences from CVID had fewer deletions and N-nucleotide insertions, and highly modified clones with 13 or more V deletions were absent from CVID.

CVID was diagnosed by standard criteria: serum IgG, IgA and/or IgM reduced below normal range, plus specific antibody deficiency. There were 40 to 45 subjects in the CVID group (roughly 30 male and 15 female), ranging in age from roughly 9 to 65 years, with a mean age of roughly 40. Predominantly Caucasian heritage was noted among both the CVID patients and the healthy controls. All CVID subjects had received replacement immunoglobulin therapy for at least one year at the time of study participation. When blood was collected, none of the CVID subjects were ill or on immunomodulatory or immunosuppressive medication. Heparinized peripheral whole blood samples of roughly 5 to 8.5 ml were collected from each donor. Genomic DNA from adults with common variable immune deficiency (CVID) and from healthy adult controls was used for sequencing of TCRbeta CDR3 repertoires. To isolate peripheral blood mononuclear cells, diluted blood was subjected to density centrifugation over Hypaque 1077 or Ficoll-Paque. Genomic DNA was extracted from unsorted mononuclear cells by Qiagen column purification or by a centrifugation-based method.

In the case of this clone: The antigen it recognizes is unknown. The read ends 3 residues before the CDR3 terminus; that terminus is restored from the germline J gene.

For sequencing, equivalent amounts of genomic DNA were input from CVID and control samples. For every sample, a 60 bp segment covering the rearranged TCRbeta CDR3 region was amplified and then sequenced. The immunoSEQ assay, a bias-corrected multiplex PCR with high-throughput sequencing, was employed for TCRbeta amplification. Under the source paper's analysis protocol: Every unique nucleotide sequence counted as a clone and was annotated with V, D and J genes, copy number and frequency. Sequences were labeled productive if in frame, and non-productive if out of frame or containing stop codons. As previously described, clonality was calculated on the basis of Shannon's entropy. Mean CDR3 Kyte-Doolittle hydropathy was derived from the predicted amino acid sequences of productive clones. Scaled V gene usage was hierarchically clustered using Manhattan distance and complete linkage with the R hclust function. Sharing of clones by CDR3 amino acid sequence was evaluated through resampling of 12 repertoires per group over 100 rounds. Repertoires were searched for approximately 70 published EBV-specific and fewer than 300 published CMV-specific TCRbeta sequences. After a couple of CVID samples that produced fewer than 10,000 sequences were dropped from the analysis, around 41 CVID repertoires remained. TCRdb stores this immuneACCESS table with in-frame sequences only. Part of the clones is absent; in the studies checked, under half of the shortfall reflects unresolved V genes, and no reason is known for the rest. V, J and clone size were drawn from that table, and D and trimming were deduced from the DNA. This sample holds tens of thousands of clones in total, without any singletons. The ten top clones hold 5.4% of the sample.

Between the V and J ends, shortened by 2 bases and 7 bases respectively, the junction contains 9 bases. Taken from the germline V gene (reference sequence), the CDR1 and CDR2 loops are GTSNPN and SVGIG. From the cysteine up to the phenylalanine, the CDR3 has a length of 13 residues. The DNA shown is the part of the CDR3 that was read: 30 bases, in frame from base 1. The sequenced sample consisted of peripheral blood mononuclear cells. This receptor was obtained from a human donor with common variable immunodeficiency. This receptor chain uses TRBV30 and TRBJ1-6; TRBD1 might be the D gene, on 5 matching bases. CDR3 DNA, as far as it was read: TGTGCCTGGAGTCTCGGGGGGAATTCACCC. Its protein product is CAWSLGGNSP. The whole CDR3 protein reads CAWSLGGNSPLHF.